This is a list of T cell receptor beta chains from one sample in a study of blood T cells in healthy people across ages. TCRdb re-called the 5' RACE reads with MiXCR, one entry per CDR3 protein. The table lists some 1.8 million distinct CDR3 sequences, around 42% of them singletons. Sequencing was performed on blood. Every receptor here comes from a human donor in good health. CDR3s include the opening cysteine and the closing phenylalanine or tryptophan. A D gene is named only where the DNA matches it firmly. The size entry is marked missing in some rows and otherwise reads once, few, many or a size class.

D,V,size,J,CDR3,DNA
.,TRBV11-2,.,TRBJ2-1,CASSATTGYGEQFF,TGTGCCAGCAGCGCAACCACAGGGTATGGAGAGCAGTTCTTC
TRBD2,TRBV10-3,.,TRBJ2-1,CAIRNSGGGSSYNEQFF,TGTGCCATCCGGAATAGCGGGGGGGGTAGCTCCTACAATGAGCAGTTCTTC
.,TRBV20-1,few,TRBJ1-4,CSARDFEKLFF,TGCAGTGCTAGAGACTTTGAAAAACTGTTTTTT
.,TRBV27,.,TRBJ2-3,CASPPSGTPADDTQYF,TGTGCCAGCCCTCCATCCGGGACTCCCGCTGATGATACGCAGTATTTT
TRBD1,TRBV6-1,.,TRBJ2-1,CASRGGQGEQFF,TGTGCCAGCAGGGGAGGACAGGGTGAGCAGTTCTTC
.,TRBV5-1,.,TRBJ1-2,CASSLSNRDGYTF,TGCGCCAGCAGCTTGTCCAACAGGGATGGCTACACCTTC
.,TRBV5-5,.,TRBJ2-1,CASSSSGDAYNEQFF,TGTGCCAGCAGCTCGAGCGGTGACGCCTACAATGAGCAGTTCTTC
.,TRBV5-1,.,TRBJ2-7,CASSRLEGHEQYF,TGCGCCAGCAGCCGCTTGGAGGGTCACGAGCAGTACTTC
.,TRBV4-3,.,TRBJ2-3,CASSLSADPSTDTQYF,TGCGCCAGCAGCCTATCCGCGGATCCTAGCACAGATACGCAGTATTTT
.,TRBV7-2,.,TRBJ1-5,CASSFAQGRDQPQHF,TGTGCCAGCAGCTTTGCCCAGGGTCGAGATCAGCCCCAGCATTTT
TRBD2,TRBV20-1,few,TRBJ2-7,CSARETSGGDYEQYF,TGCAGTGCTAGAGAAACTAGCGGGGGAGATTACGAGCAGTACTTC
TRBD1,TRBV5-1,.,TRBJ2-7,CASSLDYRGDEQYF,TGCGCCAGCAGCTTAGATTACAGGGGGGACGAGCAGTACTTC
.,TRBV24-1,few,TRBJ2-5,CATSDQGGIETQYF,TGTGCCACCAGTGATCAGGGGGGAATAGAGACCCAGTACTTC
.,TRBV4-1,.,TRBJ1-1,CASSHPLKGRGITEAFF,TGCGCCAGCAGCCACCCCCTAAAGGGGCGGGGAATCACTGAAGCTTTCTTT
.,TRBV6-5,.,TRBJ1-2,CASSEIRGGVYGYTF,TGTGCCAGCAGTGAGATCAGGGGAGGTGTCTATGGCTACACCTTC
.,TRBV3-1,.,TRBJ2-5,CASSHVYSQETQYF,TGTGCCAGCAGCCATGTTTACAGCCAAGAGACCCAGTACTTC
.,TRBV13,few,TRBJ1-2,CASSFWGNGYTF,TGTGCCAGCAGCTTTTGGGGTAACGGCTACACCTTC
TRBD2,TRBV7-3,few,TRBJ2-3,CASTLGTSEGDTQYF,TGTGCCAGCACCCTGGGGACTAGCGAGGGAGATACGCAGTATTTT
TRBD1,TRBV5-6,once,TRBJ1-2,CASSSIDRGVESNYGYTF,TGTGCCAGCAGCTCAATTGACAGGGGGGTCGAATCTAACTATGGCTACACCTTC
TRBD1,TRBV10-3,.,TRBJ2-7,CAISKQGAFGTYEQYF,TGTGCCATCAGTAAACAGGGGGCATTTGGGACCTACGAGCAGTACTTC
.,TRBV12-3/TRBV12-4,few,TRBJ1-2,CASSFLDSPTEKNYGYTF,TGTGCCAGCAGTTTCTTAGACAGCCCGACAGAGAAAAACTATGGCTACACCTTC
TRBD2,TRBV4-1,few,TRBJ2-5,CASSQDGTGGPKETQYF,TGCGCCAGCAGCCAAGATGGAACGGGGGGACCTAAAGAGACCCAGTACTTC
.,TRBV4-3,.,TRBJ1-1,CASSQDRGETWGAFF,TGCGCCAGCAGCCAAGATCGGGGGGAAACCTGGGGAGCTTTCTTT
.,TRBV20-1,.,TRBJ2-1,CSARERLVGTGEQFF,TGCAGTGCTAGAGAACGACTAGTGGGGACGGGTGAGCAGTTCTTC
.,TRBV10-3,.,TRBJ2-7,CAIRLEGVGGSYEQYF,TGTGCCATCAGGCTCGAGGGGGTGGGGGGTTCCTACGAGCAGTACTTC
TRBD2,TRBV28,few,TRBJ2-5,CASSGLAGSIQETQYF,TGTGCCAGCAGTGGGCTAGCGGGGTCCATTCAAGAGACCCAGTACTTC
.,TRBV2,.,TRBJ2-1,CASSALESSYNEQFF,TGTGCCAGCAGTGCTCTAGAGAGCTCCTACAATGAGCAGTTCTTC
.,TRBV12-3/TRBV12-4,.,TRBJ1-5,CASSRGSSGSNQPQHF,TGTGCCAGCAGTAGAGGTAGCTCGGGGAGCAATCAGCCCCAGCATTTT
TRBD1,TRBV20-1,.,TRBJ2-7,CSARLERQGAYEQYF,TGCAGTGCTAGGCTTGAGAGACAGGGGGCCTACGAGCAGTACTTC
TRBD1,TRBV12-3/TRBV12-4,.,TRBJ2-7,CASKAGGSYEQYF,TGTGCCAGCAAAGCAGGGGGCTCCTACGAGCAGTACTTC
.,TRBV7-2,.,TRBJ2-7,CASSLRVGSYNEQYF,TGTGCCAGCAGCTTAAGAGTAGGGTCCTACAATGAGCAGTACTTC
TRBD2,TRBV20-1,.,TRBJ2-7,CSADAGGKSYF,TGCAGTGCTGACGCGGGGGGCAAGTCGTACTTC
.,TRBV20-1,once,TRBJ2-7,CSARYTRRGVYEQYF,TGCAGTGCTAGGTATACAAGACGAGGGGTCTACGAGCAGTACTTC
TRBD1,TRBV20-1,few,TRBJ2-7,CSAGVDRDRVDGEQYF,TGCAGTGCTGGAGTTGACCGGGACAGGGTGGATGGAGAGCAGTACTTC
TRBD2,TRBV7-2,.,TRBJ2-5,CASSLFLAGSQETQYF,TGTGCCAGCAGCTTATTCCTAGCGGGGAGCCAAGAGACCCAGTACTTC